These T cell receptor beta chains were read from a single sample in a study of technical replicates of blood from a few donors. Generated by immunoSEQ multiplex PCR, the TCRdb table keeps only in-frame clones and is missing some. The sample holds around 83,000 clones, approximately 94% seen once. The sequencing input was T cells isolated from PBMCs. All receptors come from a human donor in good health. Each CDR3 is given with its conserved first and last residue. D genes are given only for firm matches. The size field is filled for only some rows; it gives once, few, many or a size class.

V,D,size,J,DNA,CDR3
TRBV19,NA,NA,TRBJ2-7,TGTGCCAGTAGTATAGATCCAGCGTACGAGCAGTACTTC,CASSIDPAYEQYF
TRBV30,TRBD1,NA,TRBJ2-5,TGTGCCTGGAGCCGGGGACAGGGGCGGGAGACCCAGTACTTC,CAWSRGQGRETQYF
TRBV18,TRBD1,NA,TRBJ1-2,TGTGCCAGCTCGGGACAGAATAACTATGGCTACACCTTC,CASSGQNNYGYTF
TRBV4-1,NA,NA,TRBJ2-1,TGCGCCAGCAGCCAAATTAGGGAGCTTATTTTGGAGCAGTTCTTC,CASSQIRELILEQFF
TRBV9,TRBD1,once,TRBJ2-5,TGTGCCAGCAGCGCCTATGGCACAGGGGGAGAGACCCAGTACTTC,CASSAYGTGGETQYF
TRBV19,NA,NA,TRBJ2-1,TGTGCCAGTAGTATACTTCTGGGACTCTACAATGAGCAGTTCTTC,CASSILLGLYNEQFF
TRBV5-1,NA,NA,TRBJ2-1,TGCGCCAGCAGCTTGGAGGCAGGGTATGAGCAGTTCTTC,CASSLEAGYEQFF
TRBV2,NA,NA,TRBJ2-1,TGTGCCCTGCAACCGGGCGGGTTGTCCTACAATGAGCAGTTCTTC,CALQPGGLSYNEQFF
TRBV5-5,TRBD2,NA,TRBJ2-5,TGTGCCAGCAGCCCAGATGGATGGGGAGGGGAGACCCAGTACTTC,CASSPDGWGGETQYF
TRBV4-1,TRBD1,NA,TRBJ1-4,TGCGCCAGCAGCCTCTCCGGGACAGGGCCTGAAAAACTGTTTTTT,CASSLSGTGPEKLFF
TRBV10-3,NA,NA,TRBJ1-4,TGTGCCATCTCATACAGGGATAGGGAAAAACTGTTTTTT,CAISYRDREKLFF
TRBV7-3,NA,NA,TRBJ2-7,TGTGCCAGCAGCTTAAGCGGGTACTCCTACGAGCAGTACTTC,CASSLSGYSYEQYF
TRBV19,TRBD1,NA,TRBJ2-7,TGTGCCAGCGGGACAGGGGGTAACGAGCAGTACTTC,CASGTGGNEQYF
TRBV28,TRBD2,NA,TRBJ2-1,TGTGCCAGCAGTTTAGACGGGAGGCTCTACAATGAGCAGTTCTTC,CASSLDGRLYNEQFF
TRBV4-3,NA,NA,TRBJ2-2,TGCGCCAGCAGCCGGACACACACCGGGGAGCTGTTTTTT,CASSRTHTGELFF
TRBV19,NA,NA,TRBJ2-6,TGTGCCAGTAAACAGCACTCTGGGGCCAACGTCCTGACTTTC,CASKQHSGANVLTF
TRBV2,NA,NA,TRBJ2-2,TGTGCCAGCACCCAAGGGAGAACGAACACCGGGGAGCTGTTTTTT,CASTQGRTNTGELFF
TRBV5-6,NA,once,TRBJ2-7,TGTGCCAGCAGCAACGCCGGGACACACGAGCAGTACTTC,CASSNAGTHEQYF
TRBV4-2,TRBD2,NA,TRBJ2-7,TGTGCCAGCAGCCGCCTAGGTGGAGCGGGAGAATCCGAGCAGTACTTC,CASSRLGGAGESEQYF
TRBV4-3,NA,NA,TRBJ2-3,TGCGCCAGCAGCCCGTCCCTAGCGAACACAGATACGCAGTATTTT,CASSPSLANTDTQYF
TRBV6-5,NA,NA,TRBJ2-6,TGTGCCAGCAGGGAGATTGCTGGGGCCAACGTCCTGACTTTC,CASREIAGANVLTF
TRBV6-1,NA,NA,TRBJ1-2,TGTGCCAGCAGGGGAGGGATCAACCATGGCTACACCTTC,CASRGGINHGYTF
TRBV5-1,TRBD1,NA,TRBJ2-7,TGCGCCAGCAGTTTTCCCGGGACAGGCTCCTACGAGCAGTACTTC,CASSFPGTGSYEQYF